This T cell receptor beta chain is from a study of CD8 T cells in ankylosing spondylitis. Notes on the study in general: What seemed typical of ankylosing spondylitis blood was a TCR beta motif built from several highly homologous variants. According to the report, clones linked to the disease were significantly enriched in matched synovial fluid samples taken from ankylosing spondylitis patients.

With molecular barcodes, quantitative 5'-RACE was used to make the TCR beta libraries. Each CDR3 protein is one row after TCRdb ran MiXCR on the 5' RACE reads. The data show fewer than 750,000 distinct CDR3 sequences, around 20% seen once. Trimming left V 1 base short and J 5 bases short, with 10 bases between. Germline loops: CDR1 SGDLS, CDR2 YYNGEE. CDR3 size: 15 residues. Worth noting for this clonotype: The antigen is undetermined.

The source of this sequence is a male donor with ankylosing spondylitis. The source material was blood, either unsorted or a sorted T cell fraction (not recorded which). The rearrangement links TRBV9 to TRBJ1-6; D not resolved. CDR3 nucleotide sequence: TGTGCCAGCAGCGTAAACGCAGTGGATAATTCACCCCTCCACTTT. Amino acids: CASSVNAVDNSPLHF. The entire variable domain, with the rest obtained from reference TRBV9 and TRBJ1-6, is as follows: DSGVTQTPKHLITATGQRVTLRCSPRSGDLSVYWYQQSLDQGLQFLIQYYNGEERAKGNILERFSAQQFPDLHSELNLSSLELGDSALYFCASSVNAVDNSPLHFGNGTRLTVT.